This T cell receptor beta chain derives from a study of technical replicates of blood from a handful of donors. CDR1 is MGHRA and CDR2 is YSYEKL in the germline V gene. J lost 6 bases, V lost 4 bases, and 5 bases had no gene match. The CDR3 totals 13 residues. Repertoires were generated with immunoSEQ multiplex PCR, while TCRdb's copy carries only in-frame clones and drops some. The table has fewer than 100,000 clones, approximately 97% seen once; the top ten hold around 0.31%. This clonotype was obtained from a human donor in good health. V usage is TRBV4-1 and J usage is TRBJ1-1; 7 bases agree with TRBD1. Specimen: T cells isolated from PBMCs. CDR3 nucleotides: TGCGCCAGCAGCCCGACAGGGTTCCCTGAAGCTTTCTTT. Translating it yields CASSPTGFPEAFF.